The rows below give T cell receptor beta chains drawn from one sample of a study of T cells in Graves' hyperthyroidism and ophthalmopathy. TCRdb independently ran MiXCR on the multiplex PCR reads; one entry per CDR3 protein. The table has about 510,000 distinct CDR3 sequences, around 13% seen once. Sequencing was done on a sample of blood. The receptors originated from a woman aged 40-49 years with Graves' hyperthyroidism. Each CDR3 is given with its conserved first and last residue. The order of the fields is clone size, V gene, J gene, D gene, CDR3 protein, CDR3 DNA. D genes are given only for firm matches. Clone size, where shown, is once, few, many, or a class for clones that have expanded.

clone_size: -; v_call: TRBV2; j_call: TRBJ2-3; d_call: -; cdr3_aa: CASSVGGRGSSTDTQYF; cdr3_nt: TGTGCCAGCAGCGTTGGGGGGCGGGGGTCCAGCACAGATACGCAGTATTTT
clone_size: -; v_call: TRBV3-1; j_call: TRBJ1-3; d_call: -; cdr3_aa: CASAGAPGNTIYF; cdr3_nt: TGTGCTAGCGCGGGGGCGCCCGGAAACACCATATATTTT
clone_size: -; v_call: TRBV19; j_call: TRBJ1-2; d_call: -; cdr3_aa: CASTVYSDYGYTF; cdr3_nt: TGTGCCAGTACGGTCTATTCCGACTATGGCTACACCTTC
clone_size: many; v_call: TRBV20-1; j_call: TRBJ2-7; d_call: -; cdr3_aa: CSARGLGKMAYEQYF; cdr3_nt: TGCAGTGCTAGGGGGCTAGGAAAAATGGCCTACGAGCAGTACTTC
clone_size: few; v_call: TRBV6-1; j_call: TRBJ2-4; d_call: TRBD1; cdr3_aa: CASLAGTGVNIQYF; cdr3_nt: TGTGCCAGCCTGGCCGGGACAGGGGTCAACATTCAGTACTTC
clone_size: many; v_call: TRBV11-1; j_call: TRBJ1-1; d_call: TRBD1; cdr3_aa: CASARQGGTEAFF; cdr3_nt: TGTGCCAGCGCTAGACAGGGTGGCACTGAAGCTTTCTTT
clone_size: -; v_call: TRBV15; j_call: TRBJ1-1; d_call: -; cdr3_aa: CATSRDLGRTEAFF; cdr3_nt: TGTGCCACCAGCAGAGATCTCGGGAGGACTGAAGCTTTCTTT
clone_size: few; v_call: TRBV7-8; j_call: TRBJ1-4; d_call: TRBD1; cdr3_aa: CASSLVAGGIEKLFF; cdr3_nt: TGTGCCAGCAGCTTAGTGGCAGGGGGAATAGAAAAACTGTTTTTT
clone_size: few; v_call: TRBV18; j_call: TRBJ1-2; d_call: -; cdr3_aa: CASSPGPDGGYGYTF; cdr3_nt: TGTGCCAGCTCACCGGGTCCGGACGGCGGCTATGGCTACACCTTC
clone_size: many; v_call: TRBV12-3/TRBV12-4; j_call: TRBJ2-1; d_call: -; cdr3_aa: CASSPLWAGRSGVRSYNEQFF; cdr3_nt: TGTGCCAGCAGTCCATTATGGGCCGGCCGCTCAGGGGTACGCTCCTACAATGAGCAGTTCTTC
clone_size: -; v_call: TRBV6-1; j_call: TRBJ2-2; d_call: TRBD1; cdr3_aa: CASNRGANTGELFF; cdr3_nt: TGTGCCAGTAACAGGGGGGCGAACACCGGGGAGCTGTTTTTT
clone_size: -; v_call: TRBV6-1; j_call: TRBJ1-1; d_call: TRBD1; cdr3_aa: CASSLQTGRKMNTEASF; cdr3_nt: TGTGCCAGCAGTCTTCAGACAGGGAGAAAAATGAACACTGAAGCTTCCTTT
clone_size: many; v_call: TRBV5-5; j_call: TRBJ1-1; d_call: -; cdr3_aa: CASSLIGGRGGMNTEAFF; cdr3_nt: TGTGCCAGCAGCTTAATCGGTGGGCGGGGCGGAATGAACACTGAAGCTTTCTTT
clone_size: many; v_call: TRBV20-1; j_call: TRBJ2-1; d_call: -; cdr3_aa: CSARIGGYNEQFF; cdr3_nt: TGCAGTGCTAGAATAGGAGGATACAATGAGCAGTTCTTC
clone_size: -; v_call: TRBV29-1; j_call: TRBJ2-1; d_call: -; cdr3_aa: CSVESMGRSYNEQFF; cdr3_nt: TGCAGCGTGGAATCCATGGGAAGGTCCTACAATGAGCAGTTCTTC
clone_size: many; v_call: TRBV6-1; j_call: TRBJ2-3; d_call: TRBD2; cdr3_aa: CASRIAGDTDTQYF; cdr3_nt: TGTGCCAGCAGGATAGCGGGAGACACAGATACGCAGTATTTT
clone_size: many; v_call: TRBV27; j_call: TRBJ2-1; d_call: TRBD1; cdr3_aa: CASRPDRGTYNEQFF; cdr3_nt: TGTGCCAGCAGGCCTGACAGGGGGACCTACAATGAGCAGTTCTTC
clone_size: many; v_call: TRBV7-9; j_call: TRBJ2-2; d_call: TRBD1; cdr3_aa: CASRTGKSTGELFF; cdr3_nt: TGTGCCAGCAGGACAGGGAAGAGCACCGGGGAGCTGTTTTTT
clone_size: -; v_call: TRBV20-1; j_call: TRBJ2-2; d_call: -; cdr3_aa: CSARDRLVLGELFF; cdr3_nt: TGCAGTGCTAGAGATAGACTAGTACTCGGGGAGCTGTTTTTT
clone_size: many; v_call: TRBV28; j_call: TRBJ2-7; d_call: TRBD2; cdr3_aa: CASTSSGGREQYF; cdr3_nt: TGTGCCAGCACTTCATCCGGGGGGAGGGAGCAGTACTTC
clone_size: -; v_call: TRBV19; j_call: TRBJ2-2; d_call: TRBD2; cdr3_aa: CASSGTSGRNTGELFF; cdr3_nt: TGTGCCAGTTCCGGGACTAGCGGGAGGAACACCGGGGAGCTGTTTTTT
clone_size: -; v_call: TRBV20-1; j_call: TRBJ2-5; d_call: -; cdr3_aa: CSVRIQETQYF; cdr3_nt: TGCAGTGTGCGGATACAAGAGACCCAGTACTTC
clone_size: -; v_call: TRBV6-2/TRBV6-3; j_call: TRBJ1-2; d_call: -; cdr3_aa: CASSYVNYGYTF; cdr3_nt: TGTGCCAGCAGTTACGTTAACTATGGCTACACCTTC
clone_size: many; v_call: TRBV27; j_call: TRBJ1-1; d_call: -; cdr3_aa: CASRTIQGKGDTEAFF; cdr3_nt: TGTGCCAGCAGGACAATACAGGGTAAGGGGGACACTGAAGCTTTCTTT
clone_size: many; v_call: TRBV28; j_call: TRBJ1-3; d_call: -; cdr3_aa: CASSLQGPGYGNTIYF; cdr3_nt: TGTGCCAGCAGTTTACAGGGGCCGGGGTACGGAAACACCATATATTTT
clone_size: many; v_call: TRBV12-3/TRBV12-4; j_call: TRBJ2-7; d_call: TRBD1; cdr3_aa: CASRQGTGGYEQYF; cdr3_nt: TGTGCCAGCAGACAGGGGACAGGGGGCTACGAGCAGTACTTC
clone_size: -; v_call: TRBV28; j_call: TRBJ2-3; d_call: -; cdr3_aa: CASSLEQARVWDTQYF; cdr3_nt: TGTGCCAGCAGTTTGGAACAGGCTAGAGTTTGGGATACGCAGTATTTT
clone_size: -; v_call: TRBV19; j_call: TRBJ1-5; d_call: -; cdr3_aa: CASSIGQSSNQPQRF; cdr3_nt: TGTGCCAGTAGTATAGGTCAATCGTCCAATCAGCCCCAGCGTTTT
clone_size: many; v_call: TRBV14; j_call: TRBJ2-1; d_call: TRBD1; cdr3_aa: CASSQVTGGSYNEQFF; cdr3_nt: TGTGCCAGCAGCCAGGTGACAGGGGGCTCCTACAATGAGCAGTTCTTC
clone_size: few; v_call: TRBV6-1; j_call: TRBJ2-7; d_call: TRBD2; cdr3_aa: CASSEGAWREYYYEQYF; cdr3_nt: TGTGCCAGCAGTGAAGGTGCGTGGCGGGAGTACTACTACGAGCAGTACTTC
clone_size: -; v_call: TRBV6-4; j_call: TRBJ1-6; d_call: -; cdr3_aa: CASSSYGPNSPLHF; cdr3_nt: TGTGCCAGCAGTTCCTATGGTCCAAATTCACCCCTCCACTTT
clone_size: few; v_call: TRBV20-1; j_call: TRBJ2-7; d_call: -; cdr3_aa: CSARDHRQLVVCEQYF; cdr3_nt: TGCAGTGCTAGAGATCATCGTCAACTAGTGGTCTGCGAGCAGTACTTC
clone_size: many; v_call: TRBV2; j_call: TRBJ2-1; d_call: -; cdr3_aa: CAQRSSYNEQFF; cdr3_nt: TGTGCCCAAAGGAGCTCCTACAATGAGCAGTTCTTC
clone_size: few; v_call: TRBV4-2; j_call: TRBJ1-4; d_call: -; cdr3_aa: CASSQDGQGRDEKLFF; cdr3_nt: TGTGCCAGCAGCCAAGATGGCCAGGGGAGAGATGAAAAACTGTTTTTT
clone_size: few; v_call: TRBV7-9; j_call: TRBJ2-5; d_call: TRBD1; cdr3_aa: CASSPRTGGETQYF; cdr3_nt: TGTGCCAGCAGCCCGCGGACAGGGGGAGAGACCCAGTACTTC
clone_size: few; v_call: TRBV6-1; j_call: TRBJ1-2; d_call: TRBD1; cdr3_aa: CASSSSGRQGVDYGYTF; cdr3_nt: TGTGCCAGCAGTTCATCCGGTCGACAGGGGGTTGACTATGGCTACACCTTC
clone_size: many; v_call: TRBV6-1; j_call: TRBJ1-5; d_call: TRBD1; cdr3_aa: CASSTLTGVNQPQHF; cdr3_nt: TGTGCCAGCAGTACCTTGACAGGGGTCAATCAGCCCCAGCATTTT
clone_size: few; v_call: TRBV10-3; j_call: TRBJ2-7; d_call: -; cdr3_aa: CAISGQADEQYF; cdr3_nt: TGTGCCATCAGTGGGCAGGCGGACGAGCAGTACTTC
clone_size: many; v_call: TRBV7-6; j_call: TRBJ2-5; d_call: -; cdr3_aa: CASSSRPGQETQYF; cdr3_nt: TGTGCCAGCAGCTCACGGCCGGGTCAAGAGACCCAGTACTTC
clone_size: many; v_call: TRBV6-2/TRBV6-3; j_call: TRBJ2-5; d_call: -; cdr3_aa: CASRDIQTETQYF; cdr3_nt: TGTGCCAGCAGAGATATTCAGACGGAGACCCAGTACTTC
clone_size: many; v_call: TRBV28; j_call: TRBJ1-6; d_call: -; cdr3_aa: CASRISGTSSPLHF; cdr3_nt: TGTGCCAGCAGGATATCCGGGACATCCTCACCCCTCCACTTT
clone_size: few; v_call: TRBV11-3; j_call: TRBJ2-7; d_call: -; cdr3_aa: CASSSGTLSSYEQYF; cdr3_nt: TGTGCCAGCAGCTCCGGGACTCTGAGCTCCTACGAGCAGTACTTC
clone_size: many; v_call: TRBV7-2; j_call: TRBJ2-1; d_call: -; cdr3_aa: CASSLISGPYNEQFF; cdr3_nt: TGTGCCAGCAGCTTAATAAGCGGGCCTTACAATGAGCAGTTCTTC
clone_size: many; v_call: TRBV30; j_call: TRBJ1-5; d_call: TRBD1; cdr3_aa: CALGRDRGYQPQHF; cdr3_nt: TGTGCCCTGGGTCGGGACAGGGGATATCAGCCCCAGCATTTT
clone_size: many; v_call: TRBV7-2; j_call: TRBJ2-7; d_call: TRBD1; cdr3_aa: CASSERDRGTYEQYF; cdr3_nt: TGTGCCAGCAGCGAAAGGGACAGGGGCACCTACGAGCAGTACTTC
clone_size: few; v_call: TRBV6-2/TRBV6-3; j_call: TRBJ2-1; d_call: -; cdr3_aa: CASNQGGSTYNEQFF; cdr3_nt: TGTGCCAGCAACCAAGGGGGTTCTACTTACAATGAGCAGTTCTTC
clone_size: -; v_call: TRBV7-9; j_call: TRBJ2-7; d_call: -; cdr3_aa: CASSLGELAVYEQYF; cdr3_nt: TGTGCCAGCAGCTTAGGTGAATTGGCCGTCTACGAGCAGTACTTC
clone_size: many; v_call: TRBV18; j_call: TRBJ1-2; d_call: TRBD1; cdr3_aa: CASSPQGDSSYGYTF; cdr3_nt: TGTGCCAGCTCACCACAAGGGGACAGCTCCTATGGCTACACCTTC
clone_size: few; v_call: TRBV14; j_call: TRBJ2-2; d_call: -; cdr3_aa: CASSQLAANTGELFF; cdr3_nt: TGTGCCAGCAGCCAACTGGCAGCTAACACCGGGGAGCTGTTTTTT
clone_size: few; v_call: TRBV14; j_call: TRBJ2-3; d_call: TRBD2; cdr3_aa: CASSQDSRLAGNTDTQYF; cdr3_nt: TGTGCCAGCAGCCAAGATTCCCGACTAGCGGGAAACACAGATACGCAGTATTTT
clone_size: many; v_call: TRBV28; j_call: TRBJ1-2; d_call: -; cdr3_aa: CASSSHHTGSNYGYTF; cdr3_nt: TGTGCCAGCAGTTCCCATCATACAGGGTCTAACTATGGCTACACCTTC
clone_size: few; v_call: TRBV28; j_call: TRBJ2-3; d_call: -; cdr3_aa: CASERAGTDTQYF; cdr3_nt: TGTGCCAGCGAAAGAGCGGGCACAGATACGCAGTATTTT